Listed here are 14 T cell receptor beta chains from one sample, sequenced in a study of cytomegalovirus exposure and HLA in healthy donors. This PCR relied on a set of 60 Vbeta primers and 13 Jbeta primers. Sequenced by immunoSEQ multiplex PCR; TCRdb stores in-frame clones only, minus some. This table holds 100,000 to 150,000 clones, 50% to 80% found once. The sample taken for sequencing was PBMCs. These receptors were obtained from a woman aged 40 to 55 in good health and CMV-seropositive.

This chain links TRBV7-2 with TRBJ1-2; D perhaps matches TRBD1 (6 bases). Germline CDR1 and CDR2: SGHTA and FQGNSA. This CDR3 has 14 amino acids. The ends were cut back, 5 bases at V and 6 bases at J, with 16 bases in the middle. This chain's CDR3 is CASSILHRENGYTF. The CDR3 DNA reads TGTGCCAGCAGCATCCTTCACAGGGAGAATGGCTACACCTTC.

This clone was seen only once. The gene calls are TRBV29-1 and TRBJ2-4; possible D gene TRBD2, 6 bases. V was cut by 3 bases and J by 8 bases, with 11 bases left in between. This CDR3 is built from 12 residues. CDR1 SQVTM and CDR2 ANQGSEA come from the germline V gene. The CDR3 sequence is CSVEGGGDIQYF. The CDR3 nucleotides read TGCAGCGTTGAGGGGGGTGGGGACATTCAGTACTTC.

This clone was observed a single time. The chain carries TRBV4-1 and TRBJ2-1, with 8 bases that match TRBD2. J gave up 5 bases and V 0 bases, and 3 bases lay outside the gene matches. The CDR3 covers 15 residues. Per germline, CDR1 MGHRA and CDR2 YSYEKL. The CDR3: CASSQEGTRDNEQFF. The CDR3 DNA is TGCGCCAGCAGCCAAGAAGGGACTAGAGACAATGAGCAGTTCTTC.

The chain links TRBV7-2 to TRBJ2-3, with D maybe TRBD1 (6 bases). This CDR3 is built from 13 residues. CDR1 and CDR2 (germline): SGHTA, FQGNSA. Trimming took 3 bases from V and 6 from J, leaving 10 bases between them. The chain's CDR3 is CASSFPDRDTQYF. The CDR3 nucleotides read TGTGCCAGCAGCTTCCCCGACAGGGATACGCAGTATTTT.

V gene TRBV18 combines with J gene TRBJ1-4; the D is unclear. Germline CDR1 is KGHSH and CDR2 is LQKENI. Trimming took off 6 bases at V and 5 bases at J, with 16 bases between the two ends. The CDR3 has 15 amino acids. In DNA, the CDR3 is TGTGCCAGCTCGTTGAGGTCGGGTACCAATGAAAAACTGTTTTTT. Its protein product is CASSLRSGTNEKLFF.

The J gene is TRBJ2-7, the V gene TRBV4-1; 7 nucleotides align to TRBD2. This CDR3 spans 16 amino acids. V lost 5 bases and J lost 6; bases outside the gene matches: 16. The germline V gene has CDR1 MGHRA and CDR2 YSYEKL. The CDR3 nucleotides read TGCGCCAGCAGCGACGCGTTGGGGACTACGGGTCTCGAGCAGTACTTC. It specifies CASSDALGTTGLEQYF.

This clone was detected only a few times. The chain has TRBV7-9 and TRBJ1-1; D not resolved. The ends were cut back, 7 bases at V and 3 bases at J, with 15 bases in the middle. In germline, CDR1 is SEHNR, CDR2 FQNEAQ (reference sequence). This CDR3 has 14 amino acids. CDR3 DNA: TGTGCCAGCAACCCGGTCGGGTCGGACACTGAAGCTTTCTTT. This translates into CASNPVGSDTEAFF.

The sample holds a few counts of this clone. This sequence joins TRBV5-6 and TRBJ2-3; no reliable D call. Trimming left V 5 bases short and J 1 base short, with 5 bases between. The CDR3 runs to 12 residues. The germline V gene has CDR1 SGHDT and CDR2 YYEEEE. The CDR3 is CASSPCTDTQYF. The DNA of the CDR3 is TGTGCCAGCAGTCCTTGCACAGATACGCAGTATTTT.

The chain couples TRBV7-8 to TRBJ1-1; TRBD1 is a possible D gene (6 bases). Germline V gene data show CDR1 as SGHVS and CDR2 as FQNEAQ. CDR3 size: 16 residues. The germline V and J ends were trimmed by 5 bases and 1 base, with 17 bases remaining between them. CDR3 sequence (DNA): TGTGCCAGCAGCCCGTACAGGGTAATTCAGAACACTGAAGCTTTCTTT. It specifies CASSPYRVIQNTEAFF.

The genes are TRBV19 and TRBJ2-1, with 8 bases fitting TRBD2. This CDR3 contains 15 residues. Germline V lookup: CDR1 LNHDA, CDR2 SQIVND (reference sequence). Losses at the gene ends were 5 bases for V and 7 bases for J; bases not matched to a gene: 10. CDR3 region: CASSGGASGLNEQFF. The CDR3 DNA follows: TGTGCCAGTAGTGGAGGGGCTAGCGGGTTGAATGAGCAGTTCTTC.

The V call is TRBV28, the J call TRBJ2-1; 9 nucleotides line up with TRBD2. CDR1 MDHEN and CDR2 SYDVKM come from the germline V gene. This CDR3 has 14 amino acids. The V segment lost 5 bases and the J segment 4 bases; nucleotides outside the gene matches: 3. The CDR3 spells CASSRLAEYNEQFF. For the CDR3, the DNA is TGTGCCAGCAGTCGACTAGCGGAGTACAATGAGCAGTTCTTC.

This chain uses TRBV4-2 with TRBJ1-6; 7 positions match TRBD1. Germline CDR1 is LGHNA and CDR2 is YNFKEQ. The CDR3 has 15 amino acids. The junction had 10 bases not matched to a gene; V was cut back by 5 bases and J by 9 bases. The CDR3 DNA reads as TGTGCCAGCAGCAGCGAGACAGGGATAAGTTCACCCCTCCACTTT. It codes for CASSSETGISSPLHF.

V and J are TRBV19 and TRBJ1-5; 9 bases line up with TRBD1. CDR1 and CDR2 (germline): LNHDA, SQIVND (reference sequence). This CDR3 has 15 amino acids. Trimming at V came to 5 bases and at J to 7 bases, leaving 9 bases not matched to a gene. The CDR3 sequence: CASSVRDRVEQPQHF. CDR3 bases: TGTGCCAGTAGTGTCCGGGACAGGGTTGAGCAGCCCCAGCATTTT.

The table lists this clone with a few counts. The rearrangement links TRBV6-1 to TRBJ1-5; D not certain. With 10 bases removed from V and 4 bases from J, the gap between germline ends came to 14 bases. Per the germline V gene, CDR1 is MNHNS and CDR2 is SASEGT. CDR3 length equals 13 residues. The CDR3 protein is CATRRAGNQPQHF. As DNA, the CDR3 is TGTGCCACGAGGAGGGCGGGGAATCAGCCCCAGCATTTT.